The clone carrying this T cell receptor (beta chain) was recorded many times. Its target is not known. TCRdb redid the calling of the reads with MiXCR, one entry per CDR3 protein. There are some 300,000 distinct CDR3 sequences in the sample; 8% to 10% occur only once, and more than 2.5% lies in the top ten. These data originate in a study of T cell repertoires in cytomegalovirus infection. Study overall: Public TCR beta signature analysis indicated the presence of both CMV infection and matching HLA type.

Study outcomes and limitations: Accumulated public TCR beta family frequency recognized individuals carrying CMV together with the relevant HLA. Ex vivo, HLA-C-restricted CMV-specific TCR beta clonotypes prevailed over the rest of the response.

Germline V lookup: CDR1 SGHTA, CDR2 FQGNSA. The CDR3 has 12 amino acids. V lost 8 bases and J 2 bases, leaving 8 bases between the germline ends. The sequenced material came from PBMCs. The TCR originated in a human donor in good health (CMV status not recorded). Some clones in this sample may be carry-over from other donors' samples. V gene TRBV7-2 combines with J gene TRBJ2-3; D is unclear. The CDR3 nucleotides read TGTGCCAGCGGCGGATACACAGATACGCAGTATTTT. Its translation: CASGGYTDTQYF.